One sample yielded the 3 T cell receptor beta chains listed below, sequenced in a study of blood T cell repertoires in COVID-19. The assay was immunoSEQ multiplex PCR, and TCRdb's table has in-frame clones only and misses some. This table holds about 220,000 clones, 80% to 85% found once. The sequenced sample consisted of peripheral blood. These TCRs come from a woman aged 25 to 39 who had recovered from COVID-19.

The chain combines TRBV7-3 with TRBJ1-5; D remains ambiguous. CDR1 is SGHTA and CDR2 is FQGTGA in the germline V gene. The CDR3 extends over 18 amino acids. Trimming removed 5 bases from V and 3 bases from J, with 23 bases in between. DNA for the CDR3: TGTGCCAGCAGCCTAGTGCTGTCAAAGAGGGCTAACAATCAGCCCCAGCATTTT. Its protein product is CASSLVLSKRANNQPQHF.

The V and J genes are TRBV19 and TRBJ2-1, with D perhaps TRBD2 (5 bases). V lost 5 bases and J lost 7, with 15 bases in between. The germline V gene encodes CDR1 LNHDA and CDR2 SQIVND (reference sequence). The CDR3 covers 14 residues. In nucleotides, the CDR3 is TGTGCCAGTAGTCTTAGGATTGGAGGAAATGAGCAGTTCTTC. This codes for CASSLRIGGNEQFF.

The V gene is TRBV29-1, the J gene TRBJ1-1, with D maybe TRBD1 (6 bases). CDR3 length: 14 residues. Germline CDR1 SQVTM, CDR2 ANQGSEA. V was trimmed by 4 bases and J by 3 bases, leaving 15 bases between them. The CDR3 DNA reads as TGCAGCGTTGCGAGGGGGACAAGGGACACTGAAGCTTTCTTT. It yields the protein CSVARGTRDTEAFF.